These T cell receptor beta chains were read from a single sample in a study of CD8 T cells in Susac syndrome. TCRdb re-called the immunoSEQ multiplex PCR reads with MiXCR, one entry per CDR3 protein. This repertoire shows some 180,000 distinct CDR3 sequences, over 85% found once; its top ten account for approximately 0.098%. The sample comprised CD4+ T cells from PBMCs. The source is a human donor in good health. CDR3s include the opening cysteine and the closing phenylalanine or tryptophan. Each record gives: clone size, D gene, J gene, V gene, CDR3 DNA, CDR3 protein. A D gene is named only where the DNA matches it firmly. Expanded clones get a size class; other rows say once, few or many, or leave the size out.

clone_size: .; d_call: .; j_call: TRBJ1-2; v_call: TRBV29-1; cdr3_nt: TGCAGCGTTGCTAGCAGCTCCTATGGCTACACCTTC; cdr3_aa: CSVASSSYGYTF
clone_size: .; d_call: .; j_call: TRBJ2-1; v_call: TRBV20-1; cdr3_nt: TGCAGTGCTAGAATGAGAGGTCTGAGCTCCTACAATGAGCAGTTCTTC; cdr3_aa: CSARMRGLSSYNEQFF
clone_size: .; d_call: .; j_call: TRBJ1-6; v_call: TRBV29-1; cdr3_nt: TGCAGCGTTATCGAGGGTAACTATAATTCACCCCTCCACTTT; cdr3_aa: CSVIEGNYNSPLHF
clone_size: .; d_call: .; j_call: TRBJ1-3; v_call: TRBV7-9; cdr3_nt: TGTGCCAGCAGCTTTAACTCGGGGGCTGGAAACACCATATATTTT; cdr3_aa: CASSFNSGAGNTIYF
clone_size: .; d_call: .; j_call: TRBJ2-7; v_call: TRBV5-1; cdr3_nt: TGCGCCAGCAGCTTGGAGGGCGTGGACGAGCAGTACTTC; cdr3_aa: CASSLEGVDEQYF
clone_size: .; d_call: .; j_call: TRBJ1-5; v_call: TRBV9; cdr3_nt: TGTGCCAGCAGCCCCGGGGCCGGCGCTAATCAGCCCCAGCATTTT; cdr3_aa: CASSPGAGANQPQHF
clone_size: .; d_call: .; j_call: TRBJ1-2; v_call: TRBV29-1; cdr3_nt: TGCAGCGCTAAGAGACTTAACTATGGCTACACCTTC; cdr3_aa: CSAKRLNYGYTF
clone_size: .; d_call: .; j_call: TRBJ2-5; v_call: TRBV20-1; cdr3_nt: TGCAGTGCTAACCCACCCTGGGACACGGAGACCCAGTACTTC; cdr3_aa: CSANPPWDTETQYF
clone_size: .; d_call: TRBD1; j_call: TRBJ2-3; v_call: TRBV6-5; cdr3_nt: TGTGCCAGCAGTTACTACGGGTCCAGGGGGTTCCCCACAGATACGCAGTATTTT; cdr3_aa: CASSYYGSRGFPTDTQYF
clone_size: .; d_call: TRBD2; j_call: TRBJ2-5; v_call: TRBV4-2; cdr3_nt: TGTGCCAGCAGCCAAATAGCGGGGGACCAAGAGACCCAGTACTTC; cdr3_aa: CASSQIAGDQETQYF
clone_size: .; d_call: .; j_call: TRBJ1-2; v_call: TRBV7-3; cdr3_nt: TGTGCCAGCAGCTTAAGTCCTGGCGCGGGCGTAGGGGGCTACACCTTC; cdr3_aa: CASSLSPGAGVGGYTF
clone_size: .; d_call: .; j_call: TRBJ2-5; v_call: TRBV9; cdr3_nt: TGTGCCAGCAGCGTAGGGACTACCTTAGAGACCCAGTACTTC; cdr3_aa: CASSVGTTLETQYF
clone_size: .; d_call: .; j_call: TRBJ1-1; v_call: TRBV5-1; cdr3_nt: TGCGCCAGCAGTGGGCCTCACCTTGACAATGAAGCTTTCTTT; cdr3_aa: CASSGPHLDNEAFF
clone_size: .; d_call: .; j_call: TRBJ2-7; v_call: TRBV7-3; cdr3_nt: TGTGCCAGCAGCCCCCATCCCCTCTCCGAGCAGTACTTC; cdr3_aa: CASSPHPLSEQYF
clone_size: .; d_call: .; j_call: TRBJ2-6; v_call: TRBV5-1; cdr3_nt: TGCGCCAGCAGCCCGGACCTGGCTGGGGCCAACGTCCTGACTTTC; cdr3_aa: CASSPDLAGANVLTF
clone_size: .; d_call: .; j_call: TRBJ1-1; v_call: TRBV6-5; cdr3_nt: TGTGCCAGCACGAGCCCCCGCCTGACCAACACTGAAGCTTTCTTT; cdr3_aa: CASTSPRLTNTEAFF
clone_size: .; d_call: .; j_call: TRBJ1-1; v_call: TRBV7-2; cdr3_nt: TGTGCCAGCAGGAGCCAGGGTCGGACTGAAGCTTTCTTT; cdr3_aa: CASRSQGRTEAFF
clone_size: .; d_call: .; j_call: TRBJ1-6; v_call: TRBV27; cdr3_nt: TGTGCCAGCAGTTTAACAGTACGCTATAATTCACCCCTCCACTTT; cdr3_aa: CASSLTVRYNSPLHF
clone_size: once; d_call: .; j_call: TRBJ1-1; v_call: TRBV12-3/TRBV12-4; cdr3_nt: TGTGCCAGCAGTTTAGGACAGAGAACTGAAGCTTTCTTT; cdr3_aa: CASSLGQRTEAFF
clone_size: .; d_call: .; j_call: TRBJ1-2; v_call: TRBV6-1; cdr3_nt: TGTGCCAGCAGTGAATCGGGTGGCTACACCTTC; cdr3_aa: CASSESGGYTF
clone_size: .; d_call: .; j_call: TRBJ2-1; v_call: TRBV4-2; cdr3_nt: TGTGCCAGCAGCCAAGGGGTTGGGTTATCCTACAATGAGCAGTTCTTC; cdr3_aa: CASSQGVGLSYNEQFF
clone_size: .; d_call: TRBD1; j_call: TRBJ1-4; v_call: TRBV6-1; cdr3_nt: TGTGCCAGCAGCCCTCTTGGAGGGGGCAGCTCCGAAAAACTGTTTTTT; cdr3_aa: CASSPLGGGSSEKLFF
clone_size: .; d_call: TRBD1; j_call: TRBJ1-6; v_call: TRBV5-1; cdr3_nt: TGCGCCAGCAGCTTCGGGACAGGGGTGGCGAATTCACCCCTCCACTTT; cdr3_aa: CASSFGTGVANSPLHF
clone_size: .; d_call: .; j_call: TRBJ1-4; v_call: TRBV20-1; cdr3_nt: TGCAGTGCTAGTAGGACCCGGGGGCAGGGGAACGAAAAACTGTTTTTT; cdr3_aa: CSASRTRGQGNEKLFF
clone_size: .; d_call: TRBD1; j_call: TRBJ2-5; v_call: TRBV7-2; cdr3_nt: TGTGCCAGCAGCTTAGTCCCCGGACAGGGCTCGGGGGTCCAAGAGACCCAGTACTTC; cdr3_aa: CASSLVPGQGSGVQETQYF
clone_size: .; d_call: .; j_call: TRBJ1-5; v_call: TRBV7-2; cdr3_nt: TGTGCCAGCAGCTCGGACGTCAATCAGCCCCAGCATTTT; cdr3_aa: CASSSDVNQPQHF
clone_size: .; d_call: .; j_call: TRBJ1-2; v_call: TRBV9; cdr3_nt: TGTGCCAGCAGCGCCCAAAATAGGGTGCATGGCTACACCTTC; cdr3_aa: CASSAQNRVHGYTF
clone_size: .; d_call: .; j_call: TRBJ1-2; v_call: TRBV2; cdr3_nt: TGTGCCAGCAGCGACAGCAGTAATGGCTACACCTTC; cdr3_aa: CASSDSSNGYTF
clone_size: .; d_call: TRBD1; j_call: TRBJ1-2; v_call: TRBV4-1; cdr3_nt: TGCGCCAGCAGCCCCCGGGAGGGGGCATGGGGCTACACCTTC; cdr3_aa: CASSPREGAWGYTF
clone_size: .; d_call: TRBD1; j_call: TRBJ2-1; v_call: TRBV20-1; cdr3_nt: TGCAGTGCCTCCCGGGAGACAGGGGCCTACAATGAGCAGTTCTTC; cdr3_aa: CSASRETGAYNEQFF
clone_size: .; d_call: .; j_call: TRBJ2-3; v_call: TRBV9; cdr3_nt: TGTGCCAGCAGCGTAGGGGCAGCGAACACAGATACGCAGTATTTT; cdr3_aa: CASSVGAANTDTQYF
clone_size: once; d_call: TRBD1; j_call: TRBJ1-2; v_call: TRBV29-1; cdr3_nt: TGCAGCGTGGTCCAGGGGGGGCCCAACTATGGCTACACCTTC; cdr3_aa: CSVVQGGPNYGYTF
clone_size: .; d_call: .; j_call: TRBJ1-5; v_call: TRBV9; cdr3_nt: TGTGCCAGCAGCGTAGGGAGTACAGACAATCAGCCCCAGCATTTT; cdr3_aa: CASSVGSTDNQPQHF
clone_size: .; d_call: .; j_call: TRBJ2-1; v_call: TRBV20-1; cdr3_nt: TGCAGTGCTAGAGATCCACCCCCCAGCGGCTCCTACAATGAGCAGTTCTTC; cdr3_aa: CSARDPPPSGSYNEQFF
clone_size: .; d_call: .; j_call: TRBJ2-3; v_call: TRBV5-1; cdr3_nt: TGCGCCAGTGGGACTGGTTCGGAAGATACGCAGTATTTT; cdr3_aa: CASGTGSEDTQYF
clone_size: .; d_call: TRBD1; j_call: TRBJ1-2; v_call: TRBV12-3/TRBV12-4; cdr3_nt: TGTGCCAGCAGTCGAGACGGGACAGGGTATGGCTACACCTTC; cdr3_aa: CASSRDGTGYGYTF
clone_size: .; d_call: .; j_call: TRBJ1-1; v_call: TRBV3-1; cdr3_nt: TGTGCCAGCAGCCAAGGACGCACTCACACTGAAGCTTTCTTT; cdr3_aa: CASSQGRTHTEAFF
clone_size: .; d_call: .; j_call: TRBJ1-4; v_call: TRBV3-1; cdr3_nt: TGTGCCAGCAGCTTCCGCAGGGGCATCGGAAAACTGTTTTTT; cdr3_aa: CASSFRRGIGKLFF
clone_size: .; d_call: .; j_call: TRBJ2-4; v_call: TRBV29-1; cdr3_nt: TGCAGCGTTGGGGGGGTGACCAAAAACATTCAGTACTTC; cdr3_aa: CSVGGVTKNIQYF
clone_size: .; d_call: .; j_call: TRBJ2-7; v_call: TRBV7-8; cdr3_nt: TGTGCCAGCAGCGCACAGACTAGCTCCTACGAGCAGTACTTC; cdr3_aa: CASSAQTSSYEQYF
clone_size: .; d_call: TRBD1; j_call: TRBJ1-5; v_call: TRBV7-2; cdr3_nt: TGTGCCAGCAGCTCACATGAGGGACAGGGAAACAACCAGCCCCAGCATTTT; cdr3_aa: CASSSHEGQGNNQPQHF
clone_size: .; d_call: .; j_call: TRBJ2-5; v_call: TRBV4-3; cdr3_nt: TGCGCCAGCAGCCCCTGGCGGTTCGGAGAGACCCAGTACTTC; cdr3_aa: CASSPWRFGETQYF
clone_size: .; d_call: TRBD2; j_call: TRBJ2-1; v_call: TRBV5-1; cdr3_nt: TGCGCCAGCAGCGGGGGACTAGCGGGGAACCGGGAGCAGTTCTTC; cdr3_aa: CASSGGLAGNREQFF
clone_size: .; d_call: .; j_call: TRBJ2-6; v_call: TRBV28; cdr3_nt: TGTGCCAGCAGTCCTACCGGGACACCTACTGGGGCCAACGTCCTGACTTTC; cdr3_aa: CASSPTGTPTGANVLTF
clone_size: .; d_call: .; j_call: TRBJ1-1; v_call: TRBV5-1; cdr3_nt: TGCGCCAGCAGCTTGGGAGCCTTGGGGGGCACTGAAGCTTTCTTT; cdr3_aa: CASSLGALGGTEAFF
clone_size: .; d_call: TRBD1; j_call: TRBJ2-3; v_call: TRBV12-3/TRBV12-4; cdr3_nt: TGTGCCAGCATCTCCGGGACAGGGTACACAGATACGCAGTATTTT; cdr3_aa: CASISGTGYTDTQYF
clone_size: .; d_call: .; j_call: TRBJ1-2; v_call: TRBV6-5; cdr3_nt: TGTGCCAGCAGTTACCCCCAAACTCGTGTTGGTGACGGAAACAGCGCGCGGGGCTACACCTTC; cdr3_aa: CASSYPQTRVGDGNSARGYTF
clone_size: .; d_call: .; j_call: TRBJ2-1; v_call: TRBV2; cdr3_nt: TGTGCCAGCAGTGACCTGGATGTGGCTGTCCTGAATGAGCAGTTCTTC; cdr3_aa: CASSDLDVAVLNEQFF
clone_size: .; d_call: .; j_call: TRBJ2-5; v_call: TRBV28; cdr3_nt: TGTGCCAGCAGATTCCGCGGGCGCCAAGAGACCCAGTACTTC; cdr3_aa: CASRFRGRQETQYF